The sequence of this T cell receptor beta chain was determined in a study of T cells in Graves' hyperthyroidism and ophthalmopathy. Study-level results: Blood also showed most of the thyroid clonotypes that were expanded above 0.001. Classification by a 13 V-J model distinguished ophthalmopathy from stable hyperthyroidism.

Patients affected by ophthalmopathy presented a Clinical Activity Score of at least 3, a NOSPECS grade of at least 4, and disease duration below 3 months. Fresh peripheral blood, 10 ml, yielded the PBMCs. What was amplified from RNA transcripts were TCR beta CDR3 regions. The study used the HTBI primer set for a first-round RT-PCR of the TCR CDR3. TCRdb re-analysed the multiplex PCR reads in MiXCR, keeping a single row per CDR3 protein. The data contain approximately 530,000 distinct CDR3 sequences, about 20% of them singletons. Germline lookup yields CDR1 SSHAT and CDR2 FNYEAQ (reference sequence). The CDR3 runs to 16 residues. The table lists this clonotype with a few counts. Antigen specificity is unknown. One junction end disagrees with the germline gene, perhaps due to a read error.

The rearrangement links TRBV7-7 to TRBJ2-1, with 7 bases identical to TRBD2. Sequencing was performed on blood. The clonotype was recovered from a man aged 35-49 years with Graves' ophthalmopathy. The CDR3 loop is CASSPVGSGLYNEQFF. CDR3 DNA sequence: TGTGCTAGCAGCCCAGTGGGTAGCGGGCTCTACAATGAGCAGTTCTTC.